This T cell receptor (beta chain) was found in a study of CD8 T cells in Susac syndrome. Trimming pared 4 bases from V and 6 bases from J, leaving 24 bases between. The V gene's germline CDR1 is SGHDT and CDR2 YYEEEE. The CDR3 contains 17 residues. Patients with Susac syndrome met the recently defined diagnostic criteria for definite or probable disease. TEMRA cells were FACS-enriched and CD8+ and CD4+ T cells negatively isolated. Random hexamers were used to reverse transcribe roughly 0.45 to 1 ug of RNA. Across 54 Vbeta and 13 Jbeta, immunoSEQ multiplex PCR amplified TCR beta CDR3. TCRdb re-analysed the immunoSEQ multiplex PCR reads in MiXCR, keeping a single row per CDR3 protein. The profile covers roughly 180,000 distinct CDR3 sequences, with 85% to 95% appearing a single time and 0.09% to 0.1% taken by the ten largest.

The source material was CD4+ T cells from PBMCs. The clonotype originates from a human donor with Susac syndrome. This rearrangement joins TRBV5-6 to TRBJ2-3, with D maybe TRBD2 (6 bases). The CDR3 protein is CASSVGGTHLGRDTQYF. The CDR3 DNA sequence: TGTGCCAGCAGCGTCGGAGGGACCCACTTGGGCAGGGATACGCAGTATTTT.